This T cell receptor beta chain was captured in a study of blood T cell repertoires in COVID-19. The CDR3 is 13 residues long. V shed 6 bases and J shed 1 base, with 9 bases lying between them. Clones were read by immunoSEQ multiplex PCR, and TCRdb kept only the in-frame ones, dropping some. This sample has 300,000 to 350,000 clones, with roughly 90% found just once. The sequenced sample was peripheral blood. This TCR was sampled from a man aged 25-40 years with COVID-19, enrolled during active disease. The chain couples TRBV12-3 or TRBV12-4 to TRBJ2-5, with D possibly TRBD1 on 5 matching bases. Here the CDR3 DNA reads TGTGCCAGCAGCAGACAGCGCCAAGAGACCCAGTACTTC. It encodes CASSRQRQETQYF.